This T cell receptor beta chain was captured by sequencing in a study of blood T cell repertoires in COVID-19. On the study more broadly: COVID-19 samples from acute and convalescent phases originated in the United States, Italy and Spain.

The CDR3 spans 12 residues. Germline CDR1 and CDR2: SGDLS and YYNGEE. The V end was cut by 3 bases, the J end by 4 bases, with 7 bases between. In its sample, this clone was seen a few times. Using immunoSEQ multiplex PCR, the repertoire was profiled, and TCRdb retains in-frame clones only, with some absent. The sample records around 280,000 clones, around nine tenths being singletons. Residents of 24 US areas, aged 18 to 89 years, made up the participants. Self-reported history from a screening survey and questionnaire set each donor's cohort. Cohort 3 donors were reported recovered after two negative PCRs, clearance, or symptom resolution.

The chain couples TRBV9 to TRBJ2-5; D ambiguous. The TCR sequence derives from a woman aged 35 to 49 who had recovered from COVID-19. The source material was PBMCs or T cells enriched from blood (not recorded which). CDR3 sequence reads: CASSGPGETQYF. In DNA, the CDR3 is TGTGCCAGCAGCGGCCCGGGAGAGACCCAGTACTTC.